One and the same sample provided the 5 T cell receptor beta chains below, sequenced in a study of T cell repertoires in cytomegalovirus infection (dated by TCRdb to the late 2010s). These receptors lack a known antigen. TCRdb lists the instrument as Illumina HiSeq 1500. Clones were called with MiXCR by TCRdb after fastp trimmed the public reads at Q25, and only in-frame beta chains were retained. Every distinct CDR3 protein forms one entry, paired with its most common genes and DNA. For this sample there are some 110,000 distinct CDR3 sequences; more than 25% appear just once. The leading ten clones occupy approximately 59% of the sample. The sample's treatment or condition label, in plain terms: in vitro stimulation with specific CMV peptide epitopes to enrich CMV-specific T cells. The input for sequencing was CD8+ T cells from cultured PBMCs, taken from culture after CMV antigen stimulation. The receptors originated from a human donor in good health (CMV status not recorded). Some clones in this sample may be carry-over from other donors' samples.

The chain joins TRBV5-4 to TRBJ2-2, with D tentatively TRBD1 (5 bases). This CDR3 spans 11 amino acids. CDR1 and CDR2 from the germline V gene are SGHNT and YYREEE (reference sequence). V dropped 5 bases and J dropped 8 bases, with 7 bases sitting between them. The CDR3, as DNA: TGTGCCAGCAGTCAGGGAGGGGAGCTGTTTTTT. As protein: CASSQGGELFF.

The chain joins TRBV5-4 to TRBJ2-2; either TRBD1 or TRBD2 may fit D (5 bases each). The V gene's germline CDR1 is SGHNT and CDR2 YYREEE (reference sequence). Trimming stripped 3 bases from V and 0 bases from J, with 15 bases between. This CDR3 spans 17 amino acids. The DNA for the CDR3 is TGTGCCAGCAGCTCCGGGACCCAGAGGACGAACACCGGGGAGCTGTTTTTT. The encoded protein is CASSSGTQRTNTGELFF.

The rearrangement links TRBV9 to TRBJ1-2; 7 bases are shared with TRBD1. The CDR3 runs to 15 residues. CDR1 is SGDLS and CDR2 is YYNGEE in the germline V gene. With V trimmed by 3 bases and J by 4 bases, 9 bases remained unmatched. The chain's CDR3 is CASSGLGTDLYGYTF. The CDR3 DNA reads TGTGCCAGCAGCGGCCTCGGGACAGACCTCTATGGCTACACCTTC.

In its sample, this clonotype was seen a few times. The chain recombines TRBV6-2 or TRBV6-3 with TRBJ2-1; TRBD2 agrees at 10 bases. The CDR3 runs to 16 residues. Per the germline V gene, CDR1 is MNHEY and CDR2 is SVGEGT. Unmatched junction bases numbered 6, after V lost 4 bases and J lost 3 bases. CDR3 sequence reads: CASSWDLAGDYNEQFF. CDR3 DNA sequence: TGTGCCAGCAGTTGGGACCTAGCGGGGGACTACAATGAGCAGTTCTTC.

The chain recombines TRBV12-3 or TRBV12-4 with TRBJ1-5, with D perhaps matching TRBD1 (6 bases). The CDR3 totals 14 residues. Trimming removed 5 bases at V and 2 bases at J, with 10 bases between. CDR3 residues: CASSQSGGNQPQHF. CDR3 DNA: TGTGCCAGCAGTCAGTCAGGGGGCAATCAGCCCCAGCATTTT.